This TCR beta chain derives from a study of persistence of HIV-infected CD4 T cells. Points on this clone: Its target is unknown.

An overlapping HIV-1 Gag peptide pool stimulated these cells at 0.95 to 1 ug/peptide/mL. Sorted nonresponding memory CD4+ T cells were CD40L-negative, CD69-negative, CD45RO-high. This was the immunoSEQ version 4 assay in survey mode. TCRdb's table, derived via immunoSEQ multiplex PCR, lists solely in-frame clones and lacks some. The sample records just under 65,000 clones, 65% to 80% being singletons. The TCR originated in an adult man with HIV who was CMV-seropositive. Sample: CD4+ T cells sorted from PBMCs after roughly 17-hour stimulation, taken from a patient who received antiretroviral therapy.

CDR3 residues: CASSRKEQFF. CDR3 in DNA: TGTGCCAGCAGTCGAAAGGAGCAGTTCTTC. The genes are TRBV12-3 or TRBV12-4 and TRBJ2-1; no firm D call. The CDR3 is made up of 10 amino acids. Trimming removed 5 bases from V and 10 bases from J, with 6 bases in between.